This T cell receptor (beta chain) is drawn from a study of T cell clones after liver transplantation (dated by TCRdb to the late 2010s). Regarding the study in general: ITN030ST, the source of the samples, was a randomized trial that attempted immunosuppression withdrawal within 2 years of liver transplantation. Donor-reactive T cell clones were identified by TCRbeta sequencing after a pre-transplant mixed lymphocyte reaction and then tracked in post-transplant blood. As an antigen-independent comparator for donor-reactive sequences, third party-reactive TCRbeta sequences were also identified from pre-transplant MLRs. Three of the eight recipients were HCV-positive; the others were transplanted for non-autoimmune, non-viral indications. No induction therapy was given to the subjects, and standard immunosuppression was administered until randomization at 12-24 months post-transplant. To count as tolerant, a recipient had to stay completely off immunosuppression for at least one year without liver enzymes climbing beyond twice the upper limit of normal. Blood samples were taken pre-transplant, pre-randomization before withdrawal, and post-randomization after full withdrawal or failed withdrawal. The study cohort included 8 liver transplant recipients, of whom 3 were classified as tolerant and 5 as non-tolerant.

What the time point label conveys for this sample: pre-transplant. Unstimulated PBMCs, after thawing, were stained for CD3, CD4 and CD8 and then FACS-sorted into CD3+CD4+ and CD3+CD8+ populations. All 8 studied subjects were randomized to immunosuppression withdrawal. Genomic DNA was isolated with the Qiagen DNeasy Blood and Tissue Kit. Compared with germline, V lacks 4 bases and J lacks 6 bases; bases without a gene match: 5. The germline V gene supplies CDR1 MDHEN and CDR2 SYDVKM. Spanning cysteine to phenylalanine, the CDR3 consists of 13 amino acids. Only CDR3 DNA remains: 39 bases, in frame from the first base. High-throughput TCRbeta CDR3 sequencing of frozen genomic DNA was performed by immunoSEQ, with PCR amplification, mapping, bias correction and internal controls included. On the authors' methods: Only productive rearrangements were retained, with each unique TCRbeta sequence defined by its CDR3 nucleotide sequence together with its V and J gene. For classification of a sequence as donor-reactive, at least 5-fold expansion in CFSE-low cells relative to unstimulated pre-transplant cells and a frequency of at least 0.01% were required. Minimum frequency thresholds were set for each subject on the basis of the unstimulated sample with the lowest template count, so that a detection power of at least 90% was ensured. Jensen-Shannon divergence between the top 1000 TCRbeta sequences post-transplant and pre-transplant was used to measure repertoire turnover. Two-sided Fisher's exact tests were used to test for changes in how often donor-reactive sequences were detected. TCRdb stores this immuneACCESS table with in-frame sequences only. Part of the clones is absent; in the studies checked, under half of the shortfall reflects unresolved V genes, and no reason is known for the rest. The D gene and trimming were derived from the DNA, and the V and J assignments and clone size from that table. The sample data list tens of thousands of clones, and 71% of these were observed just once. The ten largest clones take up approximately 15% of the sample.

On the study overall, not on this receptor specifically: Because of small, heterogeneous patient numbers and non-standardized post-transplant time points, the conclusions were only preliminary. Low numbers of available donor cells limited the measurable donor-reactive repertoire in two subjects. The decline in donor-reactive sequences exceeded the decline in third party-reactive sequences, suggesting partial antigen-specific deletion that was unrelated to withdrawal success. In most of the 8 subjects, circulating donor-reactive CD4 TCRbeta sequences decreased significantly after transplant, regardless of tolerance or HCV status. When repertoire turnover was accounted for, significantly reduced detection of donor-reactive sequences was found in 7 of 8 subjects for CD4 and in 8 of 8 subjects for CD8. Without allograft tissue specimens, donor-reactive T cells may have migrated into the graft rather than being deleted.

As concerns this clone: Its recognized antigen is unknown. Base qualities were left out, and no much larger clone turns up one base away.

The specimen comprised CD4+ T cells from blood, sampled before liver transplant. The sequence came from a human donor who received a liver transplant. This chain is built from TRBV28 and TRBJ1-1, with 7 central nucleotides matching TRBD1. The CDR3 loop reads CASSSRQGAEAFF. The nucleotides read TGTGCCAGCAGTTCGCGACAGGGAGCTGAAGCTTTCTTT. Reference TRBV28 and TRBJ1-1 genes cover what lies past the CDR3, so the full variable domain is DVKVTQSSRYLVKRTGEKVFLECVQDMDHENMFWYRQDPGLGLRLIYFSYDVKMKEKGDIPEGYSVSREKKERFSLILESASTNQTSMYLCASSSRQGAEAFFGQGTRLTVV.